A single sample gave rise to the 22 T cell receptor beta chains below, sequenced in a study of blood T cell repertoires in COVID-19. TCRdb's table, derived via immunoSEQ multiplex PCR, lists solely in-frame clones and lacks some. The sample has over 200,000 clones, roughly 81% seen once. The material sequenced was peripheral blood. These receptors originate from a woman between 50 and 59 years old with active or convalescent COVID-19.

This clone was detected a few times. The gene calls are TRBV24-1 and TRBJ2-7, with TRBD1 identical over 8 bases. The CDR3 consists of 16 residues. CDR1 KGHDR and CDR2 SFDVKD come from the germline V gene. Trimming took 8 bases from V and 3 from J; bases not matched to a gene: 14. CDR3 in amino acids: CATKKLDREVYYEQYV. CDR3 in DNA: TGTGCCACCAAAAAGCTGGACAGGGAGGTATACTACGAGCAGTACGTC.

This clone was counted a single time. The chain joins TRBV24-1 to TRBJ1-2; the match to TRBD1 covers 7 bases. The junction had 8 bases not matched to a gene; V was cut back by 4 bases and J by 7 bases. CDR3 size: 14 residues. From germline, CDR1 is KGHDR and CDR2 SFDVKD. The CDR3 reads CATSDSTGLRGYTF. DNA of the CDR3: TGTGCCACCAGTGACTCGACAGGGTTGCGTGGCTACACCTTC.

In regard to this clone: Germline is not matched at one junction end, which may reflect a read error. The chain recombines TRBV3-1 (or the pseudogene TRBV3-2) with TRBJ2-7, with 7 bases lining up with TRBD1. Germline-derived CDR1 and CDR2 are LGHDT and YNNKEL (reference sequence). The CDR3 sequence is 13 residues long. The CDR3, as DNA: TGTGCCAGCCGCCAGCAGGGGGTCTACGAGCAGTACTTC. Amino acid sequence: CASRQQGVYEQYF.

This rearrangement joins TRBV5-1 to TRBJ2-4, with TRBD2 identical over 9 bases. The CDR3 is 16 residues long. The germline V gene has CDR1 SGHRS and CDR2 YFSETQ. Trimming at V came to 0 bases and at J to 7 bases, leaving 8 bases not matched to a gene. CDR3 nucleotides: TGCGCCAGCAGCTTGGCTAGCGGGGCCCTCGTGAACATTCAGTACTTC. Residues: CASSLASGALVNIQYF. The variable domain in full, completed from reference TRBV5-1 and TRBJ2-4, reads KAGVTQTPRYLIKTRGQQVTLSCSPISGHRSVSWYQQTPGQGLQFLFEYFSETQRNKGNFPGRFSGRQFSNSRSEMNVSTLELGDSALYLCASSLASGALVNIQYFGAGTRLSVL.

In this sample, this clone turned up many times. The rearrangement joins TRBV24-1 to TRBJ1-2, with 7 bases aligning to TRBD1. J gave up 4 bases and V 5 bases, and 6 bases lay outside the gene matches. Germline V lookup: CDR1 KGHDR, CDR2 SFDVKD. The CDR3 loop spans 14 amino acids. The CDR3 region has the DNA TGTGCCACCAGTGGCTCCGGGACAGCCTATGGCTACACCTTC. Protein product: CATSGSGTAYGYTF.

The chain joins TRBV28 to TRBJ1-2; TRBD1 agrees at 7 bases. CDR1 is MDHEN and CDR2 is SYDVKM in the germline V gene. The CDR3 is 14 residues long. V lost 6 bases and J lost 3; bases outside the gene matches: 7. CDR3 nucleotides: TGTGCCAGCAGATACCGACAGGGCTACTATGGCTACACCTTC. This gives the protein CASRYRQGYYGYTF.

This chain joins TRBV3-1 (or the pseudogene TRBV3-2) and TRBJ1-1; D unclear. Per germline, CDR1 LGHDT and CDR2 YNNKEL (reference sequence). This CDR3 has 16 residues. Trimming removed 4 bases at V and 0 bases at J, with 15 bases between. The CDR3 nucleotides are TGTGCCAGCAGCCGATTAGGAGGGAGCCTGAACACTGAAGCTTTCTTT. Its protein product is CASSRLGGSLNTEAFF.

The chain joins TRBV11-2 to TRBJ1-1, with 8 bases fitting TRBD1. This CDR3 region has 16 residues. The germline V gene encodes CDR1 SGHAT and CDR2 FQNNGV. Unmatched junction bases numbered 8, after V lost 4 bases and J lost 1 base. CDR3 region: CASSYVQGEWNTEAFF. CDR3 bases: TGTGCCAGCAGCTACGTACAGGGGGAGTGGAACACTGAAGCTTTCTTT.

This clone was detected only once. This chain uses TRBV7-2 with TRBJ2-1, with 11 positions matching TRBD2. The germline gives CDR1 SGHTA, CDR2 FQGNSA. This CDR3 is built from 14 residues. After removal of 6 bases from V and 8 bases from J, the junction contained 6 bases not matched to a gene. This CDR3 is CASSWTSGPDEQFF. The CDR3 DNA sequence: TGTGCCAGCAGTTGGACTAGCGGGCCGGATGAGCAGTTCTTC.

The rearrangement uses TRBV5-4 and TRBJ2-7; no reliable D call. CDR3 length: 10 amino acids. The germline V gene encodes CDR1 SGHNT and CDR2 YYREEE (reference sequence). V gave up 1 base and J gave up 7 bases, with 3 bases separating them. The CDR3 loop reads CASSLLEQYV. CDR3 in DNA: TGTGCCAGCAGCTTGTTAGAGCAGTACGTC.

The V call is TRBV11-2, the J call TRBJ2-1, with 9 bases identical to TRBD1. J gave up 9 bases and V 2 bases, and 8 bases lay outside the gene matches. Per germline, CDR1 SGHAT and CDR2 FQNNGV. The CDR3 spans 15 residues. The CDR3 here is CASSLRTGDGVEQFF. The CDR3 DNA reads as TGTGCCAGCAGCTTAAGGACAGGGGATGGAGTTGAGCAGTTCTTC.

V gene TRBV5-5 combines with J gene TRBJ2-7; D unclear. The germline V and J ends were trimmed by 3 bases and 3 bases, with 4 bases remaining between them. The CDR3 has 11 amino acids. The germline V gene encodes CDR1 SGHKS and CDR2 YYEKEE (reference sequence). The CDR3, as DNA: TGTGCCAGCAGCTCGTACTACGAGCAGTACTTC. Translation gives CASSSYYEQYF.

The chain combines TRBV9 with TRBJ1-3; the match to TRBD1 covers 9 bases. The CDR3 runs to 18 residues. Germline trimming cut 2 bases from V and 0 bases from J; bases unmatched to any gene: 9. Germline V gene sequence: CDR1 SGDLS, CDR2 YYNGEE. The CDR3 spells CASSVLPGQGVSGNTIYF. For the CDR3, the DNA is TGTGCCAGCAGCGTTCTGCCGGGACAGGGTGTCTCTGGAAACACCATATATTTT.

The J gene is TRBJ2-5, the V gene TRBV10-3; TRBD2 is a possible D gene (6 bases). Trimming removed 2 bases at V and 0 bases at J, with 13 bases between. The length of the CDR3 is 16 residues. Germline assignment: CDR1 ENHRY and CDR2 SYGVKD. The CDR3 spells CAISEPGRDYQETQYF. DNA for the CDR3: TGTGCCATCAGTGAGCCGGGACGGGACTACCAAGAGACCCAGTACTTC.

This clone was seen a single time. This chain connects TRBV28 to TRBJ2-7; D remains unclear. This CDR3 contains 12 residues. The germline V gene has CDR1 MDHEN and CDR2 SYDVKM. Deletions cut 4 bases from V and 5 bases from J, with 9 bases between. CDR3 sequence reads: CASSSVAHEQYF. The CDR3 DNA sequence: TGTGCCAGCAGTTCCGTCGCGCACGAGCAGTACTTC.

V and J are TRBV4-1 and TRBJ2-7, with 9 nucleotides matching TRBD2. CDR1 is MGHRA and CDR2 is YSYEKL in the germline V gene. The CDR3 is 14 residues long. The V segment lost 4 bases and the J segment 3 bases; nucleotides outside the gene matches: 4. The CDR3 DNA sequence: TGCGCCAGCAGCCCTTGGACTAGCGTCTACGAGCAGTACTTC. Its translation is CASSPWTSVYEQYF.

The gene calls are TRBV6-5 and TRBJ1-5; 7 nucleotides agree with TRBD1. V lost 10 bases and J lost 6; bases outside the gene matches: 15. Germline V gene sequence: CDR1 MNHEY, CDR2 SVGAGI. The CDR3 is 15 residues long. Here the CDR3 reads CAITDREVMSQPQHF. Written as DNA, the CDR3 is TGTGCCATAACCGACAGGGAAGTTATGTCTCAGCCCCAGCATTTT.

The chain uses TRBV6-5 and TRBJ2-3; 7 bases fit TRBD1. The V and J ends lost 7 bases and 1 base, in that order; junction bases with no gene match: 5. The CDR3 consists of 14 residues. Germline CDR1 is MNHEY and CDR2 is SVGAGI. The CDR3 is CASMRGRGTDTQYF. As DNA, the CDR3 is TGTGCCAGCATGAGGGGGCGCGGCACAGATACGCAGTATTTT.

This sequence joins TRBV5-1 and TRBJ1-4; TRBD1 matches at 7 bases. Looked up from germline, CDR1 is SGHRS and CDR2 is YFSETQ. This CDR3 has 15 amino acids. V was pared by 0 bases and J by 3 bases, with 2 bases of the junction left unmatched. CDR3 loop: CASSLEGAANEKLFF. The DNA of the CDR3 is TGCGCCAGCAGCTTGGAGGGGGCGGCTAATGAAAAACTGTTTTTT.

This chain links TRBV24-1 with TRBJ2-5, with 11 nucleotides matching TRBD2. The CDR3 consists of 17 residues. With V trimmed by 4 bases and J by 5 bases, 11 bases remained unmatched. Germline V CDR1 and CDR2: KGHDR, SFDVKD. The CDR3 loop reads CATSDYSTSGSKETQYF. The CDR3 region has the DNA TGTGCCACCAGTGACTACAGCACTAGCGGGAGTAAGGAGACCCAGTACTTC.

J is TRBJ2-2 and V is TRBV7-9; possibly TRBD2 for D (5 bases). V was clipped by 5 bases and J by 10 bases, with 11 bases between them. Germline loops: CDR1 SEHNR, CDR2 FQNEAQ (reference sequence). CDR3 size: 12 residues. The CDR3 nucleotides are TGTGCCAGCAGCCATATACGGGAGGAGCTGTTTTTT. It encodes CASSHIREELFF.

Details on this clone: Within the sample, other DNA sequences also encode this same CDR3. The chain's CDR3 is CASSLMGGTEAFF. Written as DNA, the CDR3 is TGTGCCAGCAGCTTAATGGGGGGCACTGAAGCTTTCTTT. The chain is built from TRBV7-9 and TRBJ1-1; D perhaps matches TRBD1 (5 bases). The CDR3 runs to 13 residues. Trimming took off 2 bases at V and 4 bases at J, with 8 bases between the two ends. Germline V gives CDR1 SEHNR, CDR2 FQNEAQ (reference sequence).